The rows below give T cell receptor beta chains drawn from one sample of a study of chronic HIV infection and antiretroviral therapy. TCRdb fed the 5' RACE reads into MiXCR, producing one record per CDR3 protein. The profile covers about 38,000 distinct CDR3 sequences, with approximately 7.4% appearing a single time and over 2.5% taken by the ten largest. Sequencing was carried out using peripheral blood. The receptors stem from an adult who had HIV and had not received antiretroviral therapy, or was an uninfected healthy control (not recorded which). CDR3s leave out the opening cysteine and the closing phenylalanine or tryptophan.

V gene	J gene	CDR3 length	CDR3 protein
TRBV7-9	TRBJ2-1	10	ASTATGDEQF
TRBV12-3/TRBV12-4	TRBJ2-1	12	ASGGGVTYNEQF
TRBV6-2/TRBV6-3	TRBJ2-7	12	ASSPRDRVSEQY
TRBV20-1	TRBJ1-5	11	SAQIGSNQPQH
TRBV28	TRBJ2-5	13	ASSTLGQGQETQY
TRBV6-5	TRBJ2-5	12	ASSRAAFRETQY
TRBV11-3	TRBJ2-2	13	ASSFRGGNTGEPF
TRBV20-1	TRBJ2-1	9	SARDYNEQF
TRBV28	TRBJ2-3	10	ASKQDSDTQY
TRBV10-3	TRBJ1-6	10	AATGDNSPLH
TRBV10-3	TRBJ2-5	12	AISESKSQETQY
TRBV6-2/TRBV6-3	TRBJ2-2	10	ASSYWTGELF
TRBV14	TRBJ2-2	13	ASSYSSGTTGELF
TRBV4-3	TRBJ1-4	13	ASSQEGVTNEKLF
TRBV10-3	TRBJ2-5	13	AISDLTGAQETQY
TRBV3-1	TRBJ2-7	13	ASSLQRGVSYEQY
TRBV27	TRBJ1-1	11	ASSSGQGTEAF
TRBV7-9	TRBJ2-7	10	ASSSSSYEQY
TRBV2	TRBJ2-7	10	ASKGLRPEQY
TRBV28	TRBJ1-5	13	ASSLANTGSQPQH
TRBV29-1	TRBJ2-5	10	SVGADQETQY
TRBV7-9	TRBJ2-3	15	ASSQLAGETHTDTQY
TRBV5-4	TRBJ1-1	11	ASSPLVNTEAF
TRBV5-5	TRBJ2-3	12	ASETGASTDTQY
TRBV4-3	TRBJ1-4	11	ASSQEKGGKLF
TRBV20-1	TRBJ1-1	13	SASPPTTGKTETF
TRBV6-5	TRBJ1-1	13	ASSSGGGANTEAF
TRBV4-1	TRBJ2-7	15	ASSQDQRAEGSYEQY
TRBV20-1	TRBJ2-1	14	SALSKGVLSHNEQF
TRBV2	TRBJ1-5	11	ASSGNSNQPQH
TRBV15	TRBJ1-6	11	ATQDQPNSPLH
TRBV6-2/TRBV6-3	TRBJ2-3	12	ASQDGIQADTQY
TRBV29-1	TRBJ1-4	11	SVVRPGLEKLF
TRBV28	TRBJ2-2	13	ASSRTREVTGELF
TRBV29-1	TRBJ2-7	11	SVKTGTSYEQY
TRBV20-1	TRBJ2-3	13	SASGSATSTDTQY
TRBV9	TRBJ2-7	12	ASSVGGSSYEQY